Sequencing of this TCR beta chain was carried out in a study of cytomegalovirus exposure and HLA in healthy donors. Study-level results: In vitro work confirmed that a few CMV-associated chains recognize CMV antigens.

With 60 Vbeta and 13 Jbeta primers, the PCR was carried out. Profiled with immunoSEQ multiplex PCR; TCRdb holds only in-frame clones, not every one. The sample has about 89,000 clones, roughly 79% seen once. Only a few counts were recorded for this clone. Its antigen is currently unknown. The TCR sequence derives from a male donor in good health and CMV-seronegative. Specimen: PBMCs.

CDR3 DNA sequence: TGCGCCAGCAGCCGCTCCCCGGGACAGGGGCACGAGCAGTACTTC. Translated, it gives CASSRSPGQGHEQYF. The rearrangement links TRBV4-3 to TRBJ2-7; 10 bases align to TRBD1. V shed 4 bases, J shed 5 bases, and the junction held 8 bases outside the gene matches. Per germline, CDR1 LGHNA and CDR2 YSLEER. This CDR3 contains 15 residues.